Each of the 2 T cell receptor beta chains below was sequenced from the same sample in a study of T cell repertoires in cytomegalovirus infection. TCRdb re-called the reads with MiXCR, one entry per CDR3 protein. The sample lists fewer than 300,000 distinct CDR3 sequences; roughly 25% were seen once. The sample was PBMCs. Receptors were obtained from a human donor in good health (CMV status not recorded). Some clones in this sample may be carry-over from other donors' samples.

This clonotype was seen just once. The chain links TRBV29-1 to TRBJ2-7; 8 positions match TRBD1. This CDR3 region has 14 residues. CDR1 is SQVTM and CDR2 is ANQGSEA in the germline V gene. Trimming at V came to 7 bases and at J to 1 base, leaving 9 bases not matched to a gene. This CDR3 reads CSAWTGPPSYEQYF. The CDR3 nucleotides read TGCAGCGCATGGACAGGGCCCCCTTCCTACGAGCAGTACTTC.

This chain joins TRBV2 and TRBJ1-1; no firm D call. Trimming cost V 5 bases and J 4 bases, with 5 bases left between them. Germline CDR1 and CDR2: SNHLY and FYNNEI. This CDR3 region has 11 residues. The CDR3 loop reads CASSYTTEAFF. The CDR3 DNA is TGTGCCAGCAGTTACACCACTGAAGCTTTCTTT.